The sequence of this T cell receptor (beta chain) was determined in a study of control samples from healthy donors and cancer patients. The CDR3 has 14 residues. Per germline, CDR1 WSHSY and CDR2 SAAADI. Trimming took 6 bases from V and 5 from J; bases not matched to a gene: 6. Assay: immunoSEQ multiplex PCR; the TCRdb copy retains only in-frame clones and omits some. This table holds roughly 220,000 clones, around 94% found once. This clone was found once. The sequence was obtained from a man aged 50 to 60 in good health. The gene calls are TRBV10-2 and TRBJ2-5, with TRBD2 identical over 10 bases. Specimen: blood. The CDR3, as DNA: TGCGCCAGCAGGGGGACTAGCGCAAGTGAGACCCAGTACTTC. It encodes CASRGTSASETQYF.